These 32 T cell receptor beta chains were sequenced from one sample in a study of blood T cell repertoires in COVID-19. This table comes from immunoSEQ multiplex PCR, and its TCRdb copy is limited to in-frame clones, with some not included. The profile shows about 200,000 clones, about 80% of them singletons. The sequencing sample was made of PBMCs or T cells enriched from blood (not recorded which). The receptors derive from a man in his forties or fifties who had recovered from COVID-19.

The gene calls are TRBV5-4 and TRBJ2-1, with no clear D. CDR3 length equals 14 residues. The ends were cut back, 4 bases at V and 7 bases at J, with 15 bases in the middle. Germline V CDR1 and CDR2: SGHNT, YYREEE (reference sequence). The CDR3 DNA reads TGTGCCAGCAGCCCTTGGGTCGCGGAGAATGAGCAGTTCTTC. Protein sequence: CASSPWVAENEQFF.

Judged by abundance, this clone is medium-sized. V usage is TRBV29-1 and J usage is TRBJ2-3; D unclear. Germline assignment: CDR1 SQVTM and CDR2 ANQGSEA. The CDR3 length is 13 residues. V was clipped by 4 bases and J by 2 bases, with 10 bases between them. CDR3 protein: CSVAGVHTDTQYF. The CDR3 nucleotides are TGCAGCGTTGCAGGTGTGCACACAGATACGCAGTATTTT.

The J gene is TRBJ1-1, the V gene TRBV5-1, with D hard to call. The germline V and J ends were trimmed by 0 bases and 2 bases, with 8 bases remaining between them. Germline CDR1 SGHRS, CDR2 YFSETQ. This CDR3 is built from 14 residues. CDR3 bases: TGCGCCAGCAGCTTGGAGGCAGGTAACACTGAAGCTTTCTTT. This sequence encodes CASSLEAGNTEAFF. The full variable domain, its missing parts supplied by reference TRBV5-1 and TRBJ1-1, is KAGVTQTPRYLIKTRGQQVTLSCSPISGHRSVSWYQQTPGQGLQFLFEYFSETQRNKGNFPGRFSGRQFSNSRSEMNVSTLELGDSALYLCASSLEAGNTEAFFGQGTRLTVV.

The V call is TRBV5-4, the J call TRBJ1-6; 11 positions match TRBD1. The trim removed 4 bases at V and 14 bases at J, leaving 8 bases unmatched. Germline lookup yields CDR1 SGHNT and CDR2 YYREEE (reference sequence). The CDR3 is 14 residues long. CDR3 DNA sequence: TGTGCCAGCAGCCCCGGACAGGGGGCGATTTCCCTCCACTTT. Translation: CASSPGQGAISLHF.

This chain joins TRBV12-3 or TRBV12-4 and TRBJ1-1; TRBD1 matches 10 bases. This CDR3 is built from 12 residues. V was clipped by 6 bases and J by 11 bases; unmatched bases: 6. DNA for the CDR3: TGTGCCAGCAGCCCCGGGACAGGGGAGGCTTTCTTT. As protein: CASSPGTGEAFF.

The chain combines TRBV18 with TRBJ2-1; TRBD1 agrees at 7 bases. This CDR3 region has 15 residues. J gave up 4 bases and V 3 bases, and 6 bases lay outside the gene matches. The germline V gene has CDR1 KGHSH and CDR2 LQKENI. The CDR3 sequence: CASSPGQPLYNEQFF. For the CDR3, the DNA is TGTGCCAGCTCACCGGGACAGCCATTGTACAATGAGCAGTTCTTC. The entire variable domain, with the rest obtained from reference TRBV18 and TRBJ2-1, is as follows: NAGVMQNPRHLVRRRGQEARLRCSPMKGHSHVYWYRQLPEEGLKFMVYLQKENIIDESGMPKERFSAEFPKEGPSILRIQQVVRGDSAAYFCASSPGQPLYNEQFFGPGTRLTVL.

In this sample, this clone turned up once. CDR3 coding DNA: TGTGCCACCCAGGGTAACAATCAGCCCCAGCATTTT. Residues: CATQGNNQPQHF. This chain links TRBV6-5 with TRBJ1-5; D possibly corresponds to TRBD1 (5 bases). From germline, CDR1 is MNHEY and CDR2 SVGAGI. The CDR3 covers 12 residues. V lost 10 bases, J lost 3 bases, and 10 bases lay in between.

This chain connects TRBV5-4 to TRBJ2-3, with TRBD2 identical over 7 bases. The CDR3 length is 15 residues. V lost 3 bases to trimming and J lost 3 bases; unmatched junction nucleotides: 7. Germline values: CDR1 SGHNT, CDR2 YYREEE (reference sequence). The CDR3 region has the DNA TGTGCCAGCAGCTCCGGGGTAGCGGGTACAGATACGCAGTATTTT. It translates to CASSSGVAGTDTQYF.

The chain couples TRBV5-1 to TRBJ2-3; TRBD1 might be the D (6 bases). Deletions cut 0 bases from V and 2 bases from J, with 16 bases between. Germline CDR1 is SGHRS and CDR2 is YFSETQ. There are 17 residues in the CDR3. In nucleotides, the CDR3 is TGCGCCAGCAGCTTGGGGTACACAGGGATCACCACAGATACGCAGTATTTT. Translated: CASSLGYTGITTDTQYF.

The chain carries TRBV28 and TRBJ1-2; TRBD1 agrees at 7 bases. Per the germline V gene, CDR1 is MDHEN and CDR2 is SYDVKM. V lost 2 bases to trimming and J lost 4 bases; unmatched junction nucleotides: 1. This CDR3 region has 13 residues. This CDR3 is CASSLGTVYGYTF. The CDR3 DNA reads TGTGCCAGCAGTTTAGGGACAGTCTATGGCTACACCTTC.

The chain uses TRBV5-1 and TRBJ1-1; D gene ambiguous. In germline, CDR1 is SGHRS, CDR2 YFSETQ. This CDR3 is 11 amino acids long. Trimming left V 6 bases short and J 2 bases short, with 5 bases between. The CDR3 nucleotides are TGCGCCAGCATACTTAACACTGAAGCTTTCTTT. Protein sequence: CASILNTEAFF.

The chain carries TRBV12-3 or TRBV12-4 and TRBJ1-2; TRBD1 aligns across 7 bases. The trim removed 7 bases at V and 6 bases at J, leaving 8 bases unmatched. The CDR3 loop spans 13 amino acids. CDR3 DNA: TGTGCCAGCACCCTATCAGGGGGGAATGGCTACACCTTC. Its translation: CASTLSGGNGYTF.

The chain recombines TRBV30 with TRBJ1-1; 8 positions agree with TRBD1. CDR1 is GTSNPN and CDR2 is SVGIG in the germline V gene (reference sequence). With 5 bases clipped from V and 0 bases from J, the junction kept 11 bases outside the gene matches. The length of the CDR3 is 16 residues. Written as DNA, the CDR3 is TGTGCCTGGTCATCGTACAGGGGGTTCATGAACACTGAAGCTTTCTTT. Amino acid sequence: CAWSSYRGFMNTEAFF.

The rearrangement links TRBV30 to TRBJ1-6; TRBD1 matches at 8 bases. Looked up from germline, CDR1 is GTSNPN and CDR2 is SVGIG (reference sequence). The CDR3 consists of 15 residues. With V trimmed by 0 bases and J by 10 bases, 8 bases remained unmatched. The CDR3 protein is CAWSVRWGQDSPLHF. Here the CDR3 DNA reads TGTGCCTGGAGTGTACGGTGGGGACAGGACTCACCCCTCCACTTT.

The CDR3 DNA reads as TGTGCCAGCAGTTCACAGGGAAACACCATATATTTT. Amino acids: CASSSQGNTIYF. The V and J genes are TRBV12-3 or TRBV12-4 and TRBJ1-3, with D unresolved. With 4 bases removed from V and 4 bases from J, the gap between germline ends came to 5 bases. The CDR3 runs to 12 residues.

The V gene is TRBV3-1 (or the pseudogene TRBV3-2), the J gene TRBJ2-2; D unresolved. The CDR3 totals 16 residues. CDR1 LGHDT and CDR2 YNNKEL come from the germline V gene (reference sequence). Between the trimmed V and J ends, which lost 3 bases and 4 bases, there was a span of 15 bases. The CDR3 sequence is CASSQLVGRVTGELFF. The CDR3 bases are TGTGCCAGCAGCCAGCTCGTAGGCCGGGTCACCGGGGAGCTGTTTTTT.

The V gene is TRBV27, the J gene TRBJ1-2; no clear D gene. The CDR3 covers 13 residues. V gave up 3 bases and J gave up 4 bases, with 9 bases separating them. From germline, CDR1 is MNHEY and CDR2 SMNVEV (reference sequence). This chain's CDR3 is CASSFSSSYGYTF. DNA of the CDR3: TGTGCCAGCAGTTTTAGCTCTAGCTATGGCTACACCTTC.

The rearrangement uses TRBV4-2 and TRBJ2-7; TRBD2 matches at 12 bases. From germline, CDR1 is LGHNA and CDR2 YNFKEQ. Trimming cost V 2 bases and J 2 bases; bases outside gene matches: 4. This CDR3 is 16 amino acids long. CDR3 nucleotides: TGTGCCAGCAGCCAACCTGGACTAGCGGGACCCTACGAGCAGTACTTC. Amino acids: CASSQPGLAGPYEQYF.

V usage is TRBV14 and J usage is TRBJ1-4; 9 bases align to TRBD1. The germline CDR1 and CDR2 sequences are SGHDN and FVKESK. Losses at the gene ends were 4 bases for V and 5 bases for J; bases not matched to a gene: 5. The CDR3 extends over 15 amino acids. CDR3 in DNA: TGTGCCAGCAGCCTAATCGGGACAGGGAATGAAAAACTGTTTTTT. Translating it yields CASSLIGTGNEKLFF.

The chain links TRBV27 to TRBJ1-2; possibly TRBD1 for D (6 bases). Germline values: CDR1 MNHEY, CDR2 SMNVEV (reference sequence). The CDR3 totals 14 residues. The germline V and J ends were trimmed by 5 bases and 8 bases, with 18 bases remaining between them. CDR3 sequence: CASSKMDRLEGYTF. Here the CDR3 DNA reads TGTGCCAGCAGTAAAATGGACAGACTGGAAGGCTACACCTTC.

This clone appeared a few times. The chain links TRBV21-1 to TRBJ1-4; the D segment call TRBD1 is taken from the table without a DNA check. TRBV21-1 is termed a pseudogene. The CDR3 has 15 amino acids. The CDR3 DNA sequence: TGTGCCAGCGAACTAGGACAGGCAACTAATGAAAAACTGTTTTTT. Translation: CASELGQATNEKLFF.

The chain is built from TRBV5-4 and TRBJ2-1, with 8 bases identical to TRBD1. The CDR3 totals 15 residues. The trim removed 3 bases at V and 3 bases at J, leaving 5 bases unmatched. Germline V CDR1 and CDR2: SGHNT, YYREEE (reference sequence). The CDR3 protein is CASSSRQGHYNEQFF. As DNA, the CDR3 is TGTGCCAGCAGCTCGCGACAGGGGCACTACAATGAGCAGTTCTTC.

The chain uses TRBV5-4 and TRBJ2-7; the match to TRBD2 covers 11 bases. Trimming removed 4 bases from V and 4 bases from J; junction bases left unmatched: 16. The germline V gene encodes CDR1 SGHNT and CDR2 YYREEE (reference sequence). This CDR3 has 18 residues. CDR3 loop: CASSRPLMVAGGRYEQYF. As DNA, the CDR3 is TGTGCCAGCAGCCGCCCCCTGATGGTAGCGGGGGGGCGGTACGAGCAGTACTTC. Together with reference TRBV5-4 and TRBJ2-7, the CDR3 gives the full variable domain: ETGVTQSPTHLIKTRGQQVTLRCSSQSGHNTVSWYQQALGQGPQFIFQYYREEENGRGNFPPRFSGLQFPNYSSELNVNALELDDSALYLCASSRPLMVAGGRYEQYFGPGTRLTVT.

This chain connects TRBV29-1 to TRBJ1-3; the D gene is possibly TRBD1 (5 bases). The CDR3 sequence is 15 residues long. Per the germline V gene, CDR1 is SQVTM and CDR2 is ANQGSEA. Trimming left V 5 bases short and J 0 bases short, with 14 bases between. In DNA, the CDR3 is TGCAGCGTTACAACCGCCGGGGGCTCTGGAAACACCATATATTTT. It encodes CSVTTAGGSGNTIYF.

V and J are TRBV5-1 and TRBJ1-2; TRBD1 agrees at 8 bases. This CDR3 spans 12 amino acids. J gave up 7 bases and V 4 bases, and 3 bases lay outside the gene matches. Looked up from germline, CDR1 is SGHRS and CDR2 is YFSETQ. Here the CDR3 DNA reads TGCGCCAGCAGCCCTGACAGGGGTGGCTACACCTTC. Protein product: CASSPDRGGYTF.

This chain links TRBV5-1 with TRBJ1-1, with TRBD1 matching 9 bases. Germline-derived CDR1 and CDR2 are SGHRS and YFSETQ. The CDR3 is 14 residues long. Unmatched junction bases numbered 5, after V lost 4 bases and J lost 4 bases. The CDR3 nucleotides are TGCGCCAGCAGCGGGGGACAGGGTCTCACTGAAGCTTTCTTT. Protein product: CASSGGQGLTEAFF.

The chain has TRBV6-5 and TRBJ1-6; 7 bases align to TRBD1. Unmatched junction bases numbered 4, after V lost 6 bases and J lost 2 bases. Germline assignment: CDR1 MNHEY and CDR2 SVGAGI. This CDR3 is 15 amino acids long. CDR3 sequence (DNA): TGTGCCAGCAGCTTAGACAGGGCCTATAATTCACCCCTCCACTTT. This translates into CASSLDRAYNSPLHF.

This chain joins TRBV19 and TRBJ2-2, with 7 positions matching TRBD1. The germline CDR1 and CDR2 sequences are LNHDA and SQIVND (reference sequence). This CDR3 has 14 amino acids. The V segment lost 10 bases and the J segment 5 bases; nucleotides outside the gene matches: 10. CDR3 bases: TGTGCCATACAAAGACAGGGTTGGACCGGGGAGCTGTTTTTT. Protein product: CAIQRQGWTGELFF.

To note about this clone: This sample includes further DNA sequences coding for the same CDR3. V usage is TRBV18 and J usage is TRBJ1-2; perhaps TRBD1 as D (6 bases). V was cut by 1 base and J by 6 bases, with 9 bases left in between. Looked up from germline, CDR1 is KGHSH and CDR2 is LQKENI. This CDR3 region has 13 residues. The CDR3 DNA sequence: TGTGCCAGCTCACCACGTCCAGGGGATGGCTACACCTTC. Translating gives CASSPRPGDGYTF.

The chain links TRBV5-1 to TRBJ2-7; 10 nucleotides match TRBD1. The V and J ends lost 3 bases and 4 bases, in that order; junction bases with no gene match: 7. Germline V CDR1 and CDR2: SGHRS, YFSETQ. The CDR3 is made up of 15 amino acids. The CDR3 bases are TGCGCCAGCAGCTCCGTCCCGGGACAGGGGTACGAGCAGTACTTC. It specifies CASSSVPGQGYEQYF.

The CDR3 is CASSYLTGHSGNTIYF. The CDR3 DNA reads TGTGCCAGTAGTTACCTGACAGGGCACTCTGGAAACACCATATATTTT. The chain uses TRBV19 and TRBJ1-3, with 7 bases lining up with TRBD1. The germline V gene has CDR1 LNHDA and CDR2 SQIVND (reference sequence). Trimming took 5 bases from V and 0 from J; bases not matched to a gene: 7. The CDR3 is 16 residues long.

The gene calls are TRBV13 and TRBJ2-2, with D uncertain. The CDR3 is 12 residues long. CDR1 and CDR2 (germline): PRHDT, FYEKMQ (reference sequence). V gave up 5 bases and J gave up 3 bases, with 4 bases separating them. DNA of the CDR3: TGTGCCAGCAGCCCTTACACCGGGGAGCTGTTTTTT. Its translation is CASSPYTGELFF.